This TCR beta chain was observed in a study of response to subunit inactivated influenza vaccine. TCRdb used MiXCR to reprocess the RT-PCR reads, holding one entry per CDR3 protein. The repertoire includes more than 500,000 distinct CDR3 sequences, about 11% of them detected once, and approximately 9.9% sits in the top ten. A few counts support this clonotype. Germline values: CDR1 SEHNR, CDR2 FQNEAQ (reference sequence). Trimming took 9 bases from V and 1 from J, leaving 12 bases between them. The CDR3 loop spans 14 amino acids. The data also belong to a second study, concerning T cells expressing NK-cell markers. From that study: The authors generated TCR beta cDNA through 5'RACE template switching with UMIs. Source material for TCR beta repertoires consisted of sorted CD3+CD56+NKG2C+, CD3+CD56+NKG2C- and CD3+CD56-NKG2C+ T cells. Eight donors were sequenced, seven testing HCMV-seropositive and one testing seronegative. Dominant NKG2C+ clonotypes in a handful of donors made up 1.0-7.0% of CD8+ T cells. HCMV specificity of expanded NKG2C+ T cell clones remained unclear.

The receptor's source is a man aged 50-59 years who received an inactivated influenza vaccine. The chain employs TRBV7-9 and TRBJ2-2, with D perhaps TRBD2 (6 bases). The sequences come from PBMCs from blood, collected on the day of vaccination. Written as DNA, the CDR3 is TGTGCCAGTATAGCGGACATGAACACCGGGGAGCTGTTTTTT. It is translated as CASIADMNTGELFF.